The 5 T cell receptor beta chains below all came from one sample that was sequenced in a study of T cell repertoires in cytomegalovirus infection. TCRdb passed the reads through MiXCR, listing each CDR3 protein once. This sample has approximately 750,000 distinct CDR3 sequences, with roughly a third found just once. Input material: PBMCs. The receptor source for this set is a human donor in good health (CMV status not recorded). Some clones in this sample may be carry-over from other donors' samples.

The chain carries TRBV20-1 and TRBJ2-3, with 8 bases lining up with TRBD1. Germline V gene data show CDR1 as DFQATT and CDR2 as SNEGSKA (reference sequence). This CDR3 spans 12 amino acids. The CDR3 protein is CKADRATDTQYF. The CDR3, as DNA: TGCAAAGCGGACAGGGCCACAGATACGCAGTATTTT.

The chain has TRBV7-8 and TRBJ2-2; 8 bases agree with TRBD1. Germline loops: CDR1 SGHVS, CDR2 FQNEAQ. The CDR3 covers 17 residues. With 2 bases clipped from V and 3 bases from J, the junction kept 8 bases outside the gene matches. CDR3 bases: TGTGCCAGCAGCTTAAGGGAAGAGACAGGGGACACCGGGGAGCTGTTTTTT. Its protein is CASSLREETGDTGELFF.

This sequence joins TRBV27 and TRBJ2-2; tentative D call: TRBD2 (5 bases). Germline lookup yields CDR1 MNHEY and CDR2 SMNVEV (reference sequence). V lost 1 base and J 1 base, leaving 10 bases between the germline ends. The CDR3 covers 16 residues. CDR3 DNA: TGTGCCAGCAGTTTATTGAGGGTAGGGAACACCGGGGAGCTGTTTTTT. It codes for CASSLLRVGNTGELFF.

This clonotype was observed a handful of times. The V call is TRBV12-3 or TRBV12-4, the J call TRBJ2-2; 12 nucleotides line up with TRBD2. The V segment lost 7 bases and the J segment 5 bases; nucleotides outside the gene matches: 8. The CDR3 covers 16 residues. CDR3 loop: CASTRLAGVLTGELFF. CDR3 DNA: TGTGCCAGCACCCGACTAGCGGGAGTCCTAACCGGGGAGCTGTTTTTT.

This clonotype was picked up a small number of times. V and J are TRBV19 and TRBJ1-5; no firm D call. The germline CDR1 and CDR2 sequences are LNHDA and SQIVND (reference sequence). The V gene lost 6 bases and the J gene lost 9 bases, with 12 bases spanning the gap. The CDR3 contains 12 residues. The CDR3 is CASRTGQVPQHF. In DNA, the CDR3 is TGTGCCAGTAGGACGGGTCAAGTGCCCCAGCATTTT.